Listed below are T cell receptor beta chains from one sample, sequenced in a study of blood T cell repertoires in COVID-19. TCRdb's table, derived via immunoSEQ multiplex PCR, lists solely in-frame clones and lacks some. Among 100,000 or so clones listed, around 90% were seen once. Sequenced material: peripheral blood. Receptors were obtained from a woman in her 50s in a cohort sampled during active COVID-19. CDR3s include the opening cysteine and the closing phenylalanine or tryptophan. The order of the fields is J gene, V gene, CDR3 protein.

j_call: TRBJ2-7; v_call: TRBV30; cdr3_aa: CAWTQTGSSYEQYF
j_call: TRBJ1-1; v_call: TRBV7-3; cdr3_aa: CASSSGVNTEAFF
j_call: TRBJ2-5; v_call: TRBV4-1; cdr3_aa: CASSQISGGEGGTQYF
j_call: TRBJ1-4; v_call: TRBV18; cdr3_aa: CASSPNGGLNEKLFF
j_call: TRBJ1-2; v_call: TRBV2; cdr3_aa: CASSTGLGGYGYTF
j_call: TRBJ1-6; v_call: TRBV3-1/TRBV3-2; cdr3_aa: CASSQAQEVSPLHF
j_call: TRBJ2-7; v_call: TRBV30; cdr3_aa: CAWSRDSVGNEQYF
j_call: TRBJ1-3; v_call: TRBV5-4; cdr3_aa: CASSLDSQGTRNTIYF
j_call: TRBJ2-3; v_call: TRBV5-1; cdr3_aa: CASRGQGSDTQYF
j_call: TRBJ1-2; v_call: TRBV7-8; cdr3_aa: CASSLGGSYGYTF
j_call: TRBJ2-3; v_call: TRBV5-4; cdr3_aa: CASSPGLADNTDTQYF
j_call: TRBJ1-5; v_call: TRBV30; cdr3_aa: CAWTSSSGSPQHF
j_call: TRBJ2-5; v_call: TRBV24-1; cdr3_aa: CATSDWAGSQETQYF
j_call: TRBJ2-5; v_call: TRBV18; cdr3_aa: CASSPYGETQYF
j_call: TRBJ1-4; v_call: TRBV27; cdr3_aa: CASSPQGEKLFF
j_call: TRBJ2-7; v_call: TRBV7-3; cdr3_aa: CASSSGLAGDQQYF
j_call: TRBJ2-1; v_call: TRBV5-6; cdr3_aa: CASSTAGAGYNEQFF
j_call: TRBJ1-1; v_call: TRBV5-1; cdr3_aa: CASSLGLTEAFF
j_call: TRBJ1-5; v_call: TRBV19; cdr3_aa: CASSMGRGDQPQHF
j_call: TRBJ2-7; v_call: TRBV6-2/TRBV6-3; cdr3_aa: CASSLYGGNEQYF